This T cell receptor beta chain was identified during a study of CD8 T cells in ankylosing spondylitis. General study points: Disease-linked clones were found to be CD8+ and relatively rare in peripheral blood. Matched ankylosing spondylitis synovial fluid reportedly showed significant enrichment of disease-linked clones. About 8 highly homologous variants made up a TCR beta motif, and this motif appeared characteristic of ankylosing spondylitis blood.

Libraries for TCR beta were made by quantitative 5'-RACE with molecular barcodes. TCRdb ran MiXCR on the 5' RACE reads and lists one entry per CDR3 protein. The sample holds tens of thousands of distinct CDR3 sequences, less than 4% seen once. The CDR3 extends over 14 amino acids. Germline lookup yields CDR1 SGDLS and CDR2 YYNGEE. The ends were cut back, 3 bases at V and 1 base at J, with 10 bases in the middle. This clonotype was recorded many times. The antigen is unknown. The V and J genes are TRBV9 and TRBJ1-1, with D perhaps matching TRBD1 (6 bases). The receptor was isolated from a male donor with ankylosing spondylitis or in good health (not recorded which). The sequenced sample was blood, either unsorted or a sorted T cell fraction (not recorded which). The CDR3 DNA follows: TGTGCCAGCAGCGGGGGGGCGGGGAACACTGAAGCTTTCTTT. This sequence encodes CASSGGAGNTEAFF.